This entry lists 17 T cell receptor beta chains sequenced from one sample in a study of control samples from healthy donors and cancer patients. Only in-frame clones appear in the TCRdb table, and some are missing; sequencing was by immunoSEQ multiplex PCR. Here the sample spans about 120,000 clones, around nine tenths being singletons. The sequencing sample was made of blood. These receptors all stem from a man aged 25 to 40 in good health.

The chain links TRBV7-9 to TRBJ1-6, with 7 bases lining up with TRBD1. There are 17 residues in the CDR3. Germline V gene data show CDR1 as SEHNR and CDR2 as FQNEAQ (reference sequence). The ends lost 5 bases at V and 4 bases at J; junction bases unmatched: 11. As DNA, the CDR3 is TGTGCCAGCAGCCTACAACAGGGGATTCTATATAATTCACCCCTCCACTTT. It is translated as CASSLQQGILYNSPLHF.

This clone was counted a few times. DNA for the CDR3: TGTGCCAGCAGCTTGGCATCGTCCGGGGGAACCTACGAGCAGTACTTC. It specifies CASSLASSGGTYEQYF. V and J are TRBV5-5 and TRBJ2-7; a possible D gene is TRBD2 (6 bases). Germline CDR1 SGHKS, CDR2 YYEKEE (reference sequence). Trimming took off 0 bases at V and 2 bases at J, with 15 bases between the two ends. The CDR3 runs to 16 residues.

The chain combines TRBV12-3 or TRBV12-4 with TRBJ1-5, with TRBD1 as a possible D gene (5 bases). The V and J ends lost 7 bases and 4 bases respectively, with 11 bases between them. This CDR3 is 13 amino acids long. CDR3 DNA: TGTGCCAGCACCGGGACGGGGAATCAGCCCCAGCATTTT. It translates to CASTGTGNQPQHF.

This chain connects TRBV3-1 (or the pseudogene TRBV3-2) to TRBJ1-2; a possible D gene is TRBD1 (5 bases). The CDR3 totals 20 residues. CDR1 and CDR2 from the germline V gene are LGHDT and YNNKEL (reference sequence). Trimming took off 1 base at V and 4 bases at J, with 28 bases between the two ends. The CDR3 DNA sequence: TGTGCCAGCAGCCAAGTCGTGGGGTTATACACAGGACCAAATGCCTATGGCTACACCTTC. It specifies CASSQVVGLYTGPNAYGYTF.

The rearrangement joins TRBV7-7 to TRBJ2-5; maybe TRBD2 (7 bases). Germline V gene data show CDR1 as SSHAT and CDR2 as FNYEAQ (reference sequence). The CDR3 is 15 residues long. Trimming removed 5 bases from V and 4 bases from J, with 17 bases in between. The DNA for the CDR3 is TGTGCCAGCAGCCCGGGGGGCAGTACCTCAGAGACCCAGTACTTC. The encoded protein is CASSPGGSTSETQYF.

The chain has TRBV5-1 and TRBJ1-6, with a weak D call TRBD1 (5 bases). This CDR3 contains 17 residues. Deletions cut 4 bases from V and 6 bases from J, with 20 bases between. CDR1 is SGHRS and CDR2 is YFSETQ in the germline V gene. CDR3 in amino acids: CASSPKPSTDTNSPLHF. CDR3 sequence (DNA): TGCGCCAGCAGCCCCAAACCATCGACAGACACTAATTCACCCCTCCACTTT.

This CDR3 is CASRRRVSRNTEAFF. CDR3 in DNA: TGTGCCAGCAGAAGGAGGGTCAGTAGGAACACTGAAGCTTTCTTT. This chain uses TRBV28 with TRBJ1-1; D is uncertain. The CDR3 runs to 15 residues. V lost 6 bases and J 1 base, leaving 15 bases between the germline ends. CDR1 and CDR2 (germline): MDHEN, SYDVKM.

This clone was detected once. This chain links TRBV7-8 with TRBJ1-2; D call uncertain. Looked up from germline, CDR1 is SGHVS and CDR2 is FQNEAQ. Deletions cut 1 base from V and 1 base from J, with 7 bases between. This CDR3 contains 14 residues. CDR3 DNA sequence: TGTGCCAGCAGCTTAGGTGGGAGTAACTATGGCTACACCTTC. It yields the protein CASSLGGSNYGYTF.

This chain joins TRBV10-3 and TRBJ1-5; 11 nucleotides align to TRBD1. Trimming at V came to 0 bases and at J to 4 bases, leaving 8 bases not matched to a gene. CDR3 size: 18 residues. Germline V gene sequence: CDR1 ENHRY, CDR2 SYGVKD. CDR3 amino acids: CAISESLGQGDGNQPQHF. CDR3 coding DNA: TGTGCCATCAGTGAGTCGTTGGGACAGGGGGATGGAAATCAGCCCCAGCATTTT.

This chain links TRBV14 with TRBJ1-6, with D maybe TRBD1 (6 bases). This CDR3 has 13 residues. Trimming stripped 4 bases from V and 8 bases from J, with 9 bases between. Germline CDR1 and CDR2: SGHDN and FVKESK. Written as DNA, the CDR3 is TGTGCCAGCAGCCCTCGGACAGATTCACCCCTCCACTTT. It codes for CASSPRTDSPLHF. Drawing the rest from reference TRBV14 and TRBJ1-6, the complete variable domain is EAGVTQFPSHSVIEKGQTVTLRCDPISGHDNLYWYRRVMGKEIKFLLHFVKESKQDESGMPNNRFLAERTGGTYSTLKVQPAELEDSGVYFCASSPRTDSPLHFGNGTRLTVT.

The chain joins TRBV6-5 to TRBJ2-5, with no clear D. The CDR3 spans 11 residues. CDR1 is MNHEY, CDR2 SVGAGI, per germline. V was trimmed by 8 bases and J by 4 bases, leaving 8 bases between them. The CDR3 bases are TGTGCCAGCGTTCGCGGAGAGACCCAGTACTTC. Residues: CASVRGETQYF.

The rearrangement uses TRBV10-1 and TRBJ1-1, with D unresolved. The CDR3 consists of 14 residues. The ends were cut back, 3 bases at V and 4 bases at J, with 12 bases in the middle. Per the germline V gene, CDR1 is WNHNN and CDR2 is SYGVQD (reference sequence). In DNA form, the CDR3 reads TGCGCCAGCAGTGAAAGGGTAGGAAGCACTGAAGCTTTCTTT. This codes for CASSERVGSTEAFF.

The rearrangement uses TRBV6-5 and TRBJ2-5; the D gene could be TRBD1 or TRBD2 (5 bases each). CDR3 length: 14 residues. V lost 0 bases and J lost 5, with 10 bases in between. Germline loops: CDR1 MNHEY, CDR2 SVGAGI. The CDR3 protein is CASSYSGVGETQYF. In DNA, the CDR3 is TGTGCCAGCAGTTACTCGGGGGTGGGGGAGACCCAGTACTTC.

This chain uses TRBV7-9 with TRBJ2-5; 7 bases agree with TRBD1. The CDR3 length is 15 residues. V shed 3 bases, J shed 2 bases, and the junction held 6 bases outside the gene matches. Germline CDR1 reads SEHNR; CDR2 reads FQNEAQ (reference sequence). The chain's CDR3 is CASSFRGQIQETQYF. In DNA, the CDR3 is TGTGCCAGCAGCTTTAGGGGACAGATTCAAGAGACCCAGTACTTC.

The chain recombines TRBV29-1 with TRBJ1-6; possibly TRBD1 for D (6 bases). Trimming cost V 5 bases and J 5 bases, with 13 bases left between them. The CDR3 length is 14 residues. Germline CDR1 and CDR2: SQVTM and ANQGSEA. This chain's CDR3 is CSVKTDRDNSPLHF. CDR3 sequence (DNA): TGCAGCGTTAAAACGGACAGAGATAATTCACCCCTCCACTTT.

V is TRBV6-5 and J is TRBJ1-1; D is ambiguous. Trimming left V 5 bases short and J 1 base short, with 5 bases between. The length of the CDR3 is 12 residues. Per germline, CDR1 MNHEY and CDR2 SVGAGI. CDR3 sequence reads: CASSTQNTEAFF. The DNA of the CDR3 is TGTGCCAGCAGTACTCAGAACACTGAAGCTTTCTTT.

J is TRBJ1-1 and V is TRBV6-5; D gene unclear. Germline V gene data show CDR1 as MNHEY and CDR2 as SVGAGI. V was clipped by 2 bases and J by 1 base, with 11 bases between them. This CDR3 has 15 amino acids. The CDR3 nucleotides are TGTGCCAGCAGTTACGGGTTTAATAGGAACACTGAAGCTTTCTTT. This gives the protein CASSYGFNRNTEAFF.